This T cell receptor (beta chain) was captured by sequencing in a study of response to subunit inactivated influenza vaccine. This clonotype turned up a few times. Its matching antigen is unknown. V shed 1 base, J shed 2 bases, and the junction held 1 base outside the gene matches. Germline values: CDR1 LGHNA, CDR2 YSLEER. This CDR3 has 14 residues. The study, taken as a whole, reports: Few additional T cells are recruited per seasonal influenza vaccination, authors suggested.

MiXCR, applied by TCRdb to the RT-PCR reads, yields one record per CDR3 protein. There are a few hundred thousand distinct CDR3 sequences in the sample; approximately 10% occur only once, and less than 15% lies in the top ten. The chain is built from TRBV4-3 and TRBJ2-7; 8 bases map to TRBD2. This material consisted of PBMCs from blood, taken 40 to 50 days after vaccination. The origin of this receptor is a man aged 45-60 years who received an inactivated influenza vaccine. In DNA, the CDR3 is TGCGCCAGCAGCCAAGCAGCGGGAGCCTACGAGCAGTACTTC. Protein sequence: CASSQAAGAYEQYF.